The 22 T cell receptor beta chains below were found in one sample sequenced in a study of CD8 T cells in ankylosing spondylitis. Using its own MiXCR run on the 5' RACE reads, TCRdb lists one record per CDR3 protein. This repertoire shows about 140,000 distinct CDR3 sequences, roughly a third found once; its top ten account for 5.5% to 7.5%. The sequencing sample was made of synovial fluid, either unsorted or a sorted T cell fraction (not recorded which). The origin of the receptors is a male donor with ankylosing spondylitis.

The CDR3 sequence is CASSIRADTQYF. CDR3 coding DNA: TGCGCCAGCAGTATTCGGGCAGATACGCAGTATTTT. This sequence joins TRBV5-1 and TRBJ2-3; unclear D gene. The CDR3 loop spans 12 amino acids. Germline-derived CDR1 and CDR2 are SGHRS and YFSETQ. V was trimmed by 5 bases and J by 4 bases, leaving 8 bases between them.

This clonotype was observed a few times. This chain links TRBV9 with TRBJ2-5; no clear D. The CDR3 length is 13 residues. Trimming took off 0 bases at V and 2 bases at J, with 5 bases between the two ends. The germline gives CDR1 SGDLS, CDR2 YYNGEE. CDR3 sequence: CASSVGLQETQYF. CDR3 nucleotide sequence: TGTGCCAGCAGCGTAGGCTTACAAGAGACCCAGTACTTC.

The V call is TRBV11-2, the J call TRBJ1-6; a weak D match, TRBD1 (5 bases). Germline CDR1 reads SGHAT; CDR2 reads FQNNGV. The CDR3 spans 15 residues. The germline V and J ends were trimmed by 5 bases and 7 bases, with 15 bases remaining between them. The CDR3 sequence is CASSPGGGNNSPLHF. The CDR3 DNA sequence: TGTGCCAGCAGCCCTGGGGGGGGGAACAATTCACCCCTCCACTTT.

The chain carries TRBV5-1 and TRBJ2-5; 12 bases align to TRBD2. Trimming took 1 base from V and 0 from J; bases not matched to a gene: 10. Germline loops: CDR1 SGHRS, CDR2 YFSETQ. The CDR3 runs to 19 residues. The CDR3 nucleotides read TGCGCCAGCAGCTTGCGACTAGCGGGAGTCTCAGCGTACCAAGAGACCCAGTACTTC. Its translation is CASSLRLAGVSAYQETQYF.

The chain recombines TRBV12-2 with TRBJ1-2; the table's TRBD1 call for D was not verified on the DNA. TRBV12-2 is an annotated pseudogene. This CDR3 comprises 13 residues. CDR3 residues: CASRPPGGVGYTF. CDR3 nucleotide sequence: TGTGCAAGTCGCCCCCCAGGCGGGGTCGGCTACACCTTC.

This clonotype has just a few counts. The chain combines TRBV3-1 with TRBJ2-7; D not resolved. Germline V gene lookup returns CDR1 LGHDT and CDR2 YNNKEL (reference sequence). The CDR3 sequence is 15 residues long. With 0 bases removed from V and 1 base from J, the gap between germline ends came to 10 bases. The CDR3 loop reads CASSQDSRKSYEQYF. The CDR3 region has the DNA TGTGCCAGCAGCCAAGATAGCAGGAAATCCTACGAGCAGTACTTC.

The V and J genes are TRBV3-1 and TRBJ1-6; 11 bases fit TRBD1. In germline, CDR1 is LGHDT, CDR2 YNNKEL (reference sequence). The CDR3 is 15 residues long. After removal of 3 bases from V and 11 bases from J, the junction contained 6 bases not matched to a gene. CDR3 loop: CASSHTGTGGTPLHF. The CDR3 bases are TGTGCCAGCAGCCACACCGGGACAGGGGGTACACCCCTCCACTTT.

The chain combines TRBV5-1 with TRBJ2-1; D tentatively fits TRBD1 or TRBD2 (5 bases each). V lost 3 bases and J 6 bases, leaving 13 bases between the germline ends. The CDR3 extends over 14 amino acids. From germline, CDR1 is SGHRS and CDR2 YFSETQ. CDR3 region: CASSSLGDSNEQFF. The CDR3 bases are TGCGCCAGCAGCTCGTTGGGGGATTCCAATGAGCAGTTCTTC.

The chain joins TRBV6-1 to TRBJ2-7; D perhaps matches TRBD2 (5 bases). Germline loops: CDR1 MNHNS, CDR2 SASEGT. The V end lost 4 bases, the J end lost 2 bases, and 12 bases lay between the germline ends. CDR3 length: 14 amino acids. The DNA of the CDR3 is TGTGCCAGCAGTGCGCGAGGAGGCGCCTACGAGCAGTACTTC. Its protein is CASSARGGAYEQYF.

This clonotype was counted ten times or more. CDR3: CSAPGRDSGGTQGTDTQYF. The CDR3 DNA follows: TGCAGTGCCCCCGGCCGTGACAGCGGGGGGACTCAAGGCACAGATACGCAGTATTTT. This chain connects TRBV20-1 to TRBJ2-3, with 9 bases fitting TRBD2. From germline, CDR1 is DFQATT and CDR2 SNEGSKA (reference sequence). The CDR3 contains 19 residues. Trimming at V came to 6 bases and at J to 1 base, leaving 20 bases not matched to a gene.

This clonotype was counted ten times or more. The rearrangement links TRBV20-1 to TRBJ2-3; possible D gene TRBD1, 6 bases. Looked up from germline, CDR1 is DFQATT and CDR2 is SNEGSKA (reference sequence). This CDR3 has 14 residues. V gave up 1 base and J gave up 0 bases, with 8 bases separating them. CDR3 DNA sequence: TGCAGTGCTAGAGGGCAGGGGAGCACAGATACGCAGTATTTT. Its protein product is CSARGQGSTDTQYF.

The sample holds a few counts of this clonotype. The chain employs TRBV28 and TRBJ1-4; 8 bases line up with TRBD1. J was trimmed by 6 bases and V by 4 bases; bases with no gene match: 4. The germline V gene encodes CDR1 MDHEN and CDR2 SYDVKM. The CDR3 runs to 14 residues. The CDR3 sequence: CASSSTGADEKLFF. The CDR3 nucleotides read TGTGCCAGCAGTTCGACAGGGGCGGATGAAAAACTGTTTTTT. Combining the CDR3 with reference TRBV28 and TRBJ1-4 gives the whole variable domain DVKVTQSSRYLVKRTGEKVFLECVQDMDHENMFWYRQDPGLGLRLIYFSYDVKMKEKGDIPEGYSVSREKKERFSLILESASTNQTSMYLCASSSTGADEKLFFGSGTQLSVL.

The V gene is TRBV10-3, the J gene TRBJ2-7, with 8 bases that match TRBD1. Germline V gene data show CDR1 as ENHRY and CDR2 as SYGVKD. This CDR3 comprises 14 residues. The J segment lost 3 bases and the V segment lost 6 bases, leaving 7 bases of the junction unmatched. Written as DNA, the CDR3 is TGTGCCATCAGGGGGGCAGGGGGCCTCTACGAGCAGTACTTC. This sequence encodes CAIRGAGGLYEQYF.

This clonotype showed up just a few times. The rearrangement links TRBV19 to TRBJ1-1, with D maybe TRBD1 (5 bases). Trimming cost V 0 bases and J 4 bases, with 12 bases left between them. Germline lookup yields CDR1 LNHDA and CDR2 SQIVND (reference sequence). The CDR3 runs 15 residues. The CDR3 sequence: CASSIDQRRGTEAFF. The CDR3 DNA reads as TGTGCCAGTAGTATAGATCAACGGAGGGGCACTGAAGCTTTCTTT.

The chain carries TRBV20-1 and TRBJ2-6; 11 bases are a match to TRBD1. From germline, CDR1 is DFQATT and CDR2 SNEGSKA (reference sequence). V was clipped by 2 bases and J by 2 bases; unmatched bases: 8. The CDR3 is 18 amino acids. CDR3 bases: TGCAGTGCTAGAAACCGGGACAGGGGGTTTCCTGGGGCCAACGTCCTGACTTTC. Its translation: CSARNRDRGFPGANVLTF.

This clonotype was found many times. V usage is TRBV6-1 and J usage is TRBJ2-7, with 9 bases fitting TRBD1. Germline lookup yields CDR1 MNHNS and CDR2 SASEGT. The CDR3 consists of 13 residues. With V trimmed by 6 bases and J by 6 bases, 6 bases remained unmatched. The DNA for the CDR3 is TGTGCCAGCAGCGTGACAGGGGGAGGCGAGCAGTACTTC. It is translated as CASSVTGGGEQYF.

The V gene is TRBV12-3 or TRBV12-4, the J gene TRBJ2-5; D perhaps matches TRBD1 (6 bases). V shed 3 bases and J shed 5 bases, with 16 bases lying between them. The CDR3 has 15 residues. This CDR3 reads CASSLGHRAGETQYF. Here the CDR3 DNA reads TGTGCCAGCAGTTTGGGACACCGAGCCGGGGAGACCCAGTACTTC.

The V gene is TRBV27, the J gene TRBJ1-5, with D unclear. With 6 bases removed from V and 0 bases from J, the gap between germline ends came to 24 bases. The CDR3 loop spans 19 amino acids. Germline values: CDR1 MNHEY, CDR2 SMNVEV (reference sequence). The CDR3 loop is CASSPLRGGYKGSNQPQHF. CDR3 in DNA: TGTGCCAGCAGCCCCCTTCGCGGCGGATACAAAGGTAGCAATCAGCCCCAGCATTTT.

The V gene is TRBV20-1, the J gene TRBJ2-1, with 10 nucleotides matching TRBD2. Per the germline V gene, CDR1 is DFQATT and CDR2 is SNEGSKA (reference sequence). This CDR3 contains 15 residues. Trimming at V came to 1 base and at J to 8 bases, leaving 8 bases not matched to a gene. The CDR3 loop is CSARVPSGRFDEQFF. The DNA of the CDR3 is TGCAGTGCTAGAGTCCCTAGCGGGAGATTCGATGAGCAGTTCTTC.

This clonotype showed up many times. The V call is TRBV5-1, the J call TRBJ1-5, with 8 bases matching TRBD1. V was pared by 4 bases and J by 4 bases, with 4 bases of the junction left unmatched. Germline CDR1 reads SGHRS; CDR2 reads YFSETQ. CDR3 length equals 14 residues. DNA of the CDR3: TGCGCCAGCAGCCCCGGGACAGGTAATCAGCCCCAGCATTTT. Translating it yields CASSPGTGNQPQHF.

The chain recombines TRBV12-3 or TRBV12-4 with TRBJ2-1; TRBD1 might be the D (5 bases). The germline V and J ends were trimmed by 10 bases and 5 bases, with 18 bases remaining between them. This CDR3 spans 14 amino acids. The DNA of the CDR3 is TGTGCCACCCAGTTAGGGGTGTTGGACAATGAGCAGTTCTTC. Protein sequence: CATQLGVLDNEQFF.

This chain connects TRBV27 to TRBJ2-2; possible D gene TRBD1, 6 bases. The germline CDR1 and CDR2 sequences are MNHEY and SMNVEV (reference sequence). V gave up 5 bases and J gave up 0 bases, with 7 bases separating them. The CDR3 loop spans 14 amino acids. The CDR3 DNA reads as TGTGCCAGCAGTGGACAGTCGAACACCGGGGAGCTGTTTTTT. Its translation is CASSGQSNTGELFF.